The source of this T cell receptor beta chain is a study of glioma-infiltrating T cells. Study results and caveats: Non-neoplastic patients had below-expected tissue-blood divergence, while all gliomas exceeded expectation.

This clonotype was seen at least ten times. Its antigen is currently unknown. CDR1 is LNHNV, CDR2 YYDKDF, per germline (reference sequence). The length of the CDR3 is 15 residues. J lost 0 bases, V lost 5 bases, and 2 bases had no gene match. Using RNA template, CDR3s of TCR alpha and beta were amplified with iRepertoire arm-PCR. For one-step reverse transcription and amplification, 100-400 ng of tissue mRNA or PBMC total RNA was used. Using its own MiXCR run on the multiplex PCR reads, TCRdb lists one record per CDR3 protein. The sample shows under 200,000 distinct CDR3 sequences, more than 25% of them seen only once.

This chain links TRBV15 with TRBJ2-7; 12 nucleotides agree with TRBD2. The source material was glioma tissue, nonneoplastic brain tissue, or PBMCs (not recorded which). The clonotype originates from a human donor with low-grade glioma or glioblastoma, undergoing nonglioma brain surgery, or in good health (not recorded which). The CDR3 here is CATSEGLAGSYEQYF. The CDR3 nucleotides read TGTGCCACCAGCGAGGGACTAGCGGGCTCCTACGAGCAGTACTTC.